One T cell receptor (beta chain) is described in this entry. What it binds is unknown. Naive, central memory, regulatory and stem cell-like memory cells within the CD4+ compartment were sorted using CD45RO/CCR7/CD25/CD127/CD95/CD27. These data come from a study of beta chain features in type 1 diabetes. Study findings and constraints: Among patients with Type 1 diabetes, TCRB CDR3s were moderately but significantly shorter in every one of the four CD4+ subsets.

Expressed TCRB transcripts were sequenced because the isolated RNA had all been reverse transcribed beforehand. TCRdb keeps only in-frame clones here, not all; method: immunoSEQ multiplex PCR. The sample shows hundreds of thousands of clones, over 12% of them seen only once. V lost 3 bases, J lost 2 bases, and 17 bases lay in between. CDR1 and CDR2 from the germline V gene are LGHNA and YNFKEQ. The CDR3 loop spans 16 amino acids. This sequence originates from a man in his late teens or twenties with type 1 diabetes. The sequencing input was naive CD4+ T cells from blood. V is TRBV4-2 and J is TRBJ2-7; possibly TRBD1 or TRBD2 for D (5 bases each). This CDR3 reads CASSQGVGSLTYEQYF. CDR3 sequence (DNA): TGTGCCAGCAGCCAGGGGGTAGGTAGCCTCACCTACGAGCAGTACTTC.